A selection of T cell receptor beta chains follows, all from one sample in a study of blood T cell repertoires in COVID-19. Only in-frame clones appear in the TCRdb table, and some are missing; sequencing was by immunoSEQ multiplex PCR. The sample consists of 180,000 or so clones, about 80% of them appearing once. The sample was peripheral blood. These receptors were collected from a human donor with acute or convalescent COVID-19. The donor label of this sample is uncertain. Each CDR3 is given with its conserved first and last residue. D genes are given only for firm matches.

TRBJ2-3,NA,TRBV7-9,CASSSTTRSTDTQYF,TGTGCCAGCAGCTCCACGACTCGTAGCACAGATACGCAGTATTTT
TRBJ1-1,TRBD1,TRBV19,CASSSPQGADEAFF,TGTGCCAGTAGCAGCCCCCAGGGGGCCGACGAAGCTTTCTTT
TRBJ2-7,NA,TRBV9,CASSVGLASTYEQYF,TGTGCCAGCAGCGTAGGTCTAGCATCCACCTACGAGCAGTACTTC
TRBJ2-5,NA,TRBV7-2,CASSLDGAETQYF,TGTGCCAGCAGCTTAGACGGAGCAGAGACCCAGTACTTC
TRBJ2-7,TRBD2,TRBV30,CAWSPNKRLAGVYEQYF,TGTGCCTGGAGTCCGAATAAAAGACTAGCGGGGGTCTACGAGCAGTACTTC
TRBJ2-1,NA,TRBV5-4,CASSNGPGSSYNEQFF,TGTGCCAGCAGCAACGGGCCGGGGAGCTCCTACAATGAGCAGTTCTTC
TRBJ2-1,TRBD1,TRBV9,CASTGPGQPYKRFF,TGTGCCAGCACCGGGCCGGGACAGCCGTATAAGCGGTTCTTC
TRBJ1-6,TRBD1,TRBV19,CATSPGQGSPLHF,TGTGCCACTTCCCCGGGACAGGGATCACCCCTCCACTTT
TRBJ1-2,NA,TRBV19,CASSIDLGATANYGYTF,TGTGCCAGTAGTATAGATCTAGGCGCGACAGCTAACTATGGCTACACCTTC
TRBJ1-4,NA,TRBV4-2,CASSQGGARGVHIRTNEKLFF,TGTGCCAGCAGCCAAGGGGGAGCCAGGGGCGTACATATTAGGACTAATGAAAAACTGTTTTTT
TRBJ1-2,NA,TRBV6-5,CATRRSNYGYTF,TGTGCCACCAGGCGGTCTAACTATGGCTACACCTTC
TRBJ1-2,TRBD1,TRBV19,CASSIAEGADYGYTF,TGTGCCAGTAGTATAGCGGAGGGGGCGGACTATGGCTACACCTTC
TRBJ2-7,NA,TRBV27,CASAGRSWGEQYF,TGTGCCAGCGCGGGGAGGAGTTGGGGCGAGCAGTACTTC
TRBJ2-5,NA,TRBV5-8,CASSLVAVQETQYF,TGTGCCAGCAGCTTGGTTGCGGTCCAAGAGACCCAGTACTTC
TRBJ2-3,TRBD2,TRBV28,CASSLSGQGGTDTQYF,TGTGCCAGCAGTTTAAGTGGGCAGGGAGGGACAGATACGCAGTATTTT
TRBJ1-5,TRBD1,TRBV19,CASSPSPDRGNQPQHF,TGTGCCAGTAGCCCCTCCCCCGACAGGGGCAATCAGCCCCAGCATTTT
TRBJ1-1,NA,TRBV28,CASSLSGINTEAFF,TGTGCCAGCAGTTTATCAGGGATTAACACTGAAGCTTTCTTT
TRBJ2-5,TRBD1,TRBV30,CAWSLIQGSETQYF,TGTGCCTGGAGTCTTATACAGGGGAGTGAGACCCAGTACTTC
TRBJ2-2,NA,TRBV28,CASSLGDRNTGELFF,TGTGCCAGCAGTTTAGGAGACCGCAACACCGGGGAGCTGTTTTTT
TRBJ2-7,TRBD2,TRBV12-5,CASGLAGVEEQYF,TGTGCTAGTGGGCTAGCGGGAGTAGAAGAGCAGTACTTC
TRBJ2-6,NA,TRBV18,CASSPSGTNVLTF,TGTGCCAGCTCACCGTCCGGGACTAACGTCCTGACTTTC
TRBJ2-1,TRBD2,TRBV3-1/TRBV3-2,CASSKTSGGVEFF,TGTGCCAGCAGCAAGACTAGCGGGGGGGTGGAGTTCTTC
TRBJ1-3,TRBD1,TRBV15,CATSGTVGNTIYF,TGTGCCACCAGCGGGACAGTGGGAAACACCATATATTTT
TRBJ2-2,NA,TRBV2,CASSWTVNTGELFF,TGTGCCAGCAGTTGGACAGTAAACACCGGGGAGCTGTTTTTT
TRBJ1-6,NA,TRBV4-1,CASSYEGGPASSYNSPLHF,TGCGCCAGCAGCTACGAGGGGGGGCCCGCGAGCTCCTATAATTCACCCCTCCACTTT
TRBJ1-2,NA,TRBV6-5,CASSYVGAGGYTF,TGTGCCAGCAGTTACGTGGGGGCAGGCGGCTACACCTTC